The 24 T cell receptor beta chains listed next were all sequenced from one sample in a study of blood T cell repertoires in COVID-19. Clones were read by immunoSEQ multiplex PCR, and TCRdb kept only the in-frame ones, dropping some. The data hold some 230,000 clones, with roughly four fifths observed a single time. Sequenced material: peripheral blood. The receptors were sampled from a woman aged 80 or over with COVID-19, enrolled during active disease.

The V and J genes are TRBV30 and TRBJ2-7; possible D gene TRBD1, 5 bases. CDR1 and CDR2 from the germline V gene are GTSNPN and SVGIG (reference sequence). The CDR3 contains 11 residues. V lost 5 bases to trimming and J lost 5 bases, with 10 bases between them. The CDR3 DNA follows: TGTGCCTGGCGCAGGGTGCACGAGCAGTACTTC. Translating it yields CAWRRVHEQYF. Combining the CDR3 with reference TRBV30 and TRBJ2-7 gives the whole variable domain SQTIHQWPATLVQPVGSPLSLECTVEGTSNPNLYWYRQAAGRGLQLLFYSVGIGQISSEVPQNLSASRPQDRQFILSSKKLLLSDSGFYLCAWRRVHEQYFGPGTRLTVT.

V usage is TRBV28 and J usage is TRBJ2-7, with 9 bases matching TRBD2. The ends lost 2 bases at V and 9 bases at J; junction bases unmatched: 8. CDR1 and CDR2 from the germline V gene are MDHEN and SYDVKM. This CDR3 comprises 14 residues. The CDR3 sequence: CASSLAGGGKGQYF. The CDR3 DNA follows: TGTGCCAGCAGTTTAGCGGGAGGGGGAAAGGGGCAGTACTTC.

The chain is built from TRBV4-1 and TRBJ2-3, with TRBD1 identical over 8 bases. Germline CDR1 MGHRA, CDR2 YSYEKL. Germline trimming cut 4 bases from V and 6 bases from J; bases unmatched to any gene: 3. CDR3 length equals 13 residues. For the CDR3, the DNA is TGCGCCAGCAGCCGAGGGGACAGGGATACGCAGTATTTT. Protein: CASSRGDRDTQYF.

This clone was observed a single time. V is TRBV4-1 and J is TRBJ2-4; 7 positions match TRBD1. Germline values: CDR1 MGHRA, CDR2 YSYEKL. J lost 0 bases, V lost 0 bases, and 14 bases had no gene match. The CDR3 runs 20 residues. The DNA of the CDR3 is TGCGCCAGCAGCCAAGATGGACAGGCGTTCCTCAACCTAGCCAAAAACATTCAGTACTTC. Its translation: CASSQDGQAFLNLAKNIQYF.

J is TRBJ2-1 and V is TRBV3-1 (or the pseudogene TRBV3-2); D possibly corresponds to TRBD2 (5 bases). Germline V CDR1 and CDR2: LGHDT, YNNKEL (reference sequence). The CDR3 is 12 amino acids. Trimming took off 5 bases at V and 7 bases at J, with 9 bases between the two ends. DNA of the CDR3: TGTGCCAGCAGCAGGACTGTGAATGAGCAGTTCTTC. Protein product: CASSRTVNEQFF.

The chain employs TRBV20-1 and TRBJ1-1; no definite D call. Trimming took 3 bases from V and 2 from J, leaving 10 bases between them. Germline lookup yields CDR1 DFQATT and CDR2 SNEGSKA (reference sequence). CDR3 length equals 13 residues. CDR3 nucleotide sequence: TGCAGTGCTAGTAGCAGGTTCAACACTGAAGCTTTCTTT. Translating it yields CSASSRFNTEAFF.

This clone has only one observation. The J gene is TRBJ1-2, the V gene TRBV27; D possibly corresponds to TRBD1 (6 bases). The germline V gene has CDR1 MNHEY and CDR2 SMNVEV (reference sequence). The CDR3 consists of 12 residues. Trimming took off 4 bases at V and 5 bases at J, with 8 bases between the two ends. CDR3 sequence: CASSSQGYGYTF. CDR3 bases: TGTGCCAGCAGTTCACAGGGATATGGCTACACCTTC.

The chain has TRBV5-6 and TRBJ2-5; 10 nucleotides align to TRBD2. The CDR3 is made up of 15 amino acids. Germline trimming cut 2 bases from V and 2 bases from J; bases unmatched to any gene: 3. Germline V gene sequence: CDR1 SGHDT, CDR2 YYEEEE. As DNA, the CDR3 is TGTGCCAGCAGCTTTAAACTAGCGGGACAAGAGACCCAGTACTTC. This codes for CASSFKLAGQETQYF.

This sequence joins TRBV10-2 and TRBJ2-3; a weak D match, TRBD1 (6 bases). V was clipped by 6 bases and J by 2 bases, with 12 bases between them. CDR1 is WSHSY, CDR2 SAAADI, per germline. The CDR3 sequence is 14 residues long. CDR3 coding DNA: TGCGCCAGCAGGGGGGACATATCCACAGATACGCAGTATTTT. Translation: CASRGDISTDTQYF.

This rearrangement joins TRBV4-1 to TRBJ2-1; TRBD2 matches 7 bases. Germline CDR1 is MGHRA and CDR2 is YSYEKL. With V trimmed by 2 bases and J by 12 bases, 19 bases remained unmatched. The CDR3 loop spans 17 amino acids. The CDR3 spells CASSQNWGREAGVGQFF. In DNA, the CDR3 is TGCGCCAGCAGCCAAAACTGGGGCCGGGAGGCTGGGGTAGGGCAGTTCTTC.

The chain's CDR3 is CAISGGAGETQYF. CDR3 nucleotide sequence: TGTGCCATCAGTGGCGGGGCGGGAGAGACCCAGTACTTC. The gene calls are TRBV10-3 and TRBJ2-5; weak D call: TRBD2 (6 bases). The CDR3 consists of 13 residues. Trimming removed 4 bases from V and 4 bases from J, with 10 bases in between. Per the germline V gene, CDR1 is ENHRY and CDR2 is SYGVKD.

This sequence joins TRBV28 and TRBJ1-2; no definite D call. CDR3 size: 12 residues. Germline V gene sequence: CDR1 MDHEN, CDR2 SYDVKM. V gave up 1 base and J gave up 7 bases, with 7 bases separating them. CDR3 in amino acids: CASSLLEGGYTF. Written as DNA, the CDR3 is TGTGCCAGCAGTTTATTAGAGGGTGGCTACACCTTC.

The V and J genes are TRBV2 and TRBJ1-2, with TRBD1 as a possible D gene (6 bases). Looked up from germline, CDR1 is SNHLY and CDR2 is FYNNEI. This CDR3 has 13 residues. Trimming pared 10 bases from V and 4 bases from J, leaving 16 bases between. The CDR3 is CAISGTGIYGYTF. In DNA form, the CDR3 reads TGTGCCATTTCCGGTACAGGGATCTATGGCTACACCTTC.

This chain links TRBV19 with TRBJ1-1; possibly TRBD1 for D (5 bases). The CDR3 runs to 12 residues. Germline lookup yields CDR1 LNHDA and CDR2 SQIVND (reference sequence). The ends were cut back, 4 bases at V and 11 bases at J, with 14 bases in the middle. In nucleotides, the CDR3 is TGTGCCAGTAGTACCCTAGGGGTAGGCGCTTTCTTT. This sequence encodes CASSTLGVGAFF.

V and J are TRBV5-1 and TRBJ2-1, with D possibly matching TRBD1 (5 bases). The CDR3 spans 15 residues. The V end lost 0 bases, the J end lost 9 bases, and 16 bases lay between the germline ends. CDR1 is SGHRS and CDR2 is YFSETQ in the germline V gene. The CDR3 region has the DNA TGCGCCAGCAGCTTGGGGTGGGGCCCGTTGCCTGAGCAGTTCTTC. It yields the protein CASSLGWGPLPEQFF.

A single count supports this clone. The CDR3 loop is CASTPGASGYNEQFF. The CDR3, as DNA: TGTGCCAGCACCCCAGGGGCTAGCGGATACAATGAGCAGTTCTTC. The chain employs TRBV7-9 and TRBJ2-1; tentatively, D is TRBD2 (7 bases). CDR1 and CDR2 (germline): SEHNR, FQNEAQ (reference sequence). V was trimmed by 7 bases and J by 4 bases, leaving 17 bases between them. This CDR3 comprises 15 residues. Using reference TRBV7-9 and TRBJ2-1 for the parts outside the CDR3, the full variable domain is DTGVSQNPRHKITKRGQNVTFRCDPISEHNRLYWYRQTLGQGPEFLTYFQNEAQLEKSRLLSDRFSAERPKGSFSTLEIQRTEQGDSAMYLCASTPGASGYNEQFFGPGTRLTVL.

The chain joins TRBV10-3 to TRBJ2-6; D remains unclear. The CDR3 extends over 15 amino acids. Germline CDR1 and CDR2: ENHRY and SYGVKD. The V end was cut by 3 bases, the J end by 1 base, with 7 bases between. The chain's CDR3 is CAISEQLSGANVLTF. As DNA, the CDR3 is TGTGCCATCAGTGAACAGCTATCTGGGGCCAACGTCCTGACTTTC.

The chain links TRBV27 to TRBJ1-4; no firm D call. Trimming took 3 bases from V and 0 from J, leaving 8 bases between them. Germline CDR1 and CDR2: MNHEY and SMNVEV (reference sequence). The CDR3 spans 15 residues. CDR3 loop: CASSFSASTNEKLFF. CDR3 coding DNA: TGTGCCAGCAGTTTTTCTGCGTCAACTAATGAAAAACTGTTTTTT.

This clone was counted a single time. J is TRBJ1-2 and V is TRBV11-1; 9 nucleotides agree with TRBD1. V dropped 5 bases and J dropped 8; count of bases not matched to a gene: 9. Germline loops: CDR1 SGHAT, CDR2 FQDESV (reference sequence). There are 14 residues in the CDR3. For the CDR3, the DNA is TGTGCCAGCAGCCTACAGGGGGCCGCGCGGGGCTACACCTTC. This encodes CASSLQGAARGYTF.

The V call is TRBV6-5, the J call TRBJ1-1; D is uncertain. This CDR3 region has 13 residues. The ends were cut back, 6 bases at V and 1 base at J, with 9 bases in the middle. Germline values: CDR1 MNHEY, CDR2 SVGAGI. The CDR3: CASRRGSNTEAFF. The CDR3 DNA reads as TGTGCCAGCAGACGAGGGTCGAACACTGAAGCTTTCTTT.

This chain connects TRBV27 to TRBJ2-7; 9 bases are a match to TRBD2. The CDR3 is 15 amino acids. Germline CDR1 and CDR2: MNHEY and SMNVEV (reference sequence). V was clipped by 2 bases and J by 7 bases; unmatched bases: 9. CDR3: CASSLEAGGLGEQYF. CDR3 coding DNA: TGTGCCAGCAGTTTAGAAGCGGGAGGCTTGGGGGAGCAGTACTTC.

The chain couples TRBV7-2 to TRBJ1-5; no definite D call. With 2 bases removed from V and 1 base from J, the gap between germline ends came to 15 bases. Germline V gene sequence: CDR1 SGHTA, CDR2 FQGNSA. There are 17 residues in the CDR3. The CDR3 reads CASSLREPNLSNQPQHF. CDR3 sequence (DNA): TGTGCCAGCAGCTTAAGGGAGCCAAATCTGAGCAATCAGCCCCAGCATTTT.

The chain is built from TRBV6-5 and TRBJ1-2; the match to TRBD1 covers 10 bases. This CDR3 spans 14 amino acids. The germline gives CDR1 MNHEY, CDR2 SVGAGI. V gave up 7 bases and J gave up 5 bases; unmatched junction bases: 7. The CDR3 DNA is TGTGCCAGCAAATCGACAGGGGGCGCATATGGCTACACCTTC. Its protein is CASKSTGGAYGYTF.

The chain couples TRBV13 to TRBJ2-7; perhaps TRBD2 as D (6 bases). The CDR3 length is 16 residues. V was trimmed by 7 bases and J by 6 bases, leaving 25 bases between them. In germline, CDR1 is PRHDT, CDR2 FYEKMQ (reference sequence). This CDR3 reads CASILRRGRHRGEQYF. The CDR3 DNA follows: TGTGCCAGCATCCTTCGGAGGGGACGGCATCGGGGCGAGCAGTACTTC.